This TCR beta chain comes out of a study of T cells in Graves' hyperthyroidism and ophthalmopathy. Overall study findings and caveats: The model identified upcoming ophthalmopathy a median approximately 6.4 months ahead of onset.

Amplified TCR beta CDR3 regions derived from RNA transcripts. TCR CDR3 underwent first-round RT-PCR with the HTBI primer set. TCRdb itself ran the multiplex PCR reads through MiXCR, one entry per CDR3 protein. The data show 500,000 to 750,000 distinct CDR3 sequences, with roughly 46% seen just once and around 8% held by the top ten. For this clonotype: Its target is unknown.

Trimming removed 3 bases at V and 6 bases at J, with 21 bases between. Germline loops: CDR1 SGHVS, CDR2 FQNEAQ. The CDR3 totals 17 residues. Stability of Graves' hyperthyroidism was defined as absent ophthalmopathy progression within 18 months. The receptor comes from a woman younger than 30 with Graves' hyperthyroidism. V is TRBV7-8 and J is TRBJ2-4; no reliable D call. Input material: peripheral blood or thyroid tissue (not recorded which). CDR3 in DNA: TGTGCCAGCAGCTTCTTCCCAGCCCGGAGTTTAGGAAACATTCAGTACTTC. Its translation is CASSFFPARSLGNIQYF.